The present T cell receptor (beta chain) was sequenced within a study of OX40 agonist ivuxolimab in advanced cancers. TCRdb's copy holds only in-frame clones and misses some; the assay was immunoSEQ multiplex PCR. Here the sample spans around 80,000 clones, roughly 87% being singletons. Findings and limits, study-wide: At 0.1 to 3.0 mg/kg and by week 6, CD4+ and CD8+ T cells in the blood had expanded clonally.

The CDR3 is made up of 14 amino acids. The V gene lost 2 bases and the J gene lost 3 bases, with 11 bases spanning the gap. Germline V gene sequence: CDR1 WSHSY, CDR2 SAAADI. On this clone itself: Its cognate antigen is unknown.

This clonotype was obtained from an adult with an advanced solid tumor such as melanoma, head and neck, liver or kidney cancer. Sequencing was performed on CD4+ or CD8+ T cells sorted from blood, taken in a trial of the OX40 agonist ivuxolimab. V and J are TRBV10-2 and TRBJ2-7; D unclear. CDR3 DNA: TGCGCCAGCAGTGAGAGTGTGGCAGACTACGAGCAGTACTTC. Amino acids: CASSESVADYEQYF.